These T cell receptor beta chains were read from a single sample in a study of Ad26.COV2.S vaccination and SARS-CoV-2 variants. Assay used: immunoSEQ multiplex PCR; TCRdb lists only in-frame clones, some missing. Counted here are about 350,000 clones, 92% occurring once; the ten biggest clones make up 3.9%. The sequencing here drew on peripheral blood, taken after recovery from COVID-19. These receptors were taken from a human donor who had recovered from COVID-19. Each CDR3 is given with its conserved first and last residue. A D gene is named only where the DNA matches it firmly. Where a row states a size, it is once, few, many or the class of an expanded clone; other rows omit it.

cdr3_nt: TGTGCAAGTCGGAAGACCCAGTACTTC
cdr3_aa: CASRKTQYF
clone_size: -
j_call: TRBJ2-5
cdr3_length: 9
d_call: -
v_call: TRBV12-2

cdr3_nt: TGTGCCAGCAGCTTAGGTCGGGGCACCGGGGAGCTGTTTTTT
cdr3_aa: CASSLGRGTGELFF
clone_size: once
j_call: TRBJ2-2
cdr3_length: 14
d_call: -
v_call: TRBV7-8

cdr3_nt: TGTGCCAGCAGTGAAGCGCTGATGTACGGACCGCTGATGGAGGAGAGGTCCTATGGCTACACCTTC
cdr3_aa: CASSEALMYGPLMEERSYGYTF
clone_size: -
j_call: TRBJ1-2
cdr3_length: 22
d_call: -
v_call: TRBV6-1

cdr3_nt: TGTGCCAGCTCACCACCTGGACACAACTCTGGAAACACCATATATTTT
cdr3_aa: CASSPPGHNSGNTIYF
clone_size: -
j_call: TRBJ1-3
cdr3_length: 16
d_call: -
v_call: TRBV18

cdr3_nt: TGCGCCAGCAGCTTGGGGCAGGGAGCCTACGAGCAGTACTTC
cdr3_aa: CASSLGQGAYEQYF
clone_size: -
j_call: TRBJ2-7
cdr3_length: 14
d_call: -
v_call: TRBV5-1

cdr3_nt: TGTGCCACCAGCACAGGGGGCGCCGAGGACACTGAAGCTTTCTTT
cdr3_aa: CATSTGGAEDTEAFF
clone_size: -
j_call: TRBJ1-1
cdr3_length: 15
d_call: TRBD1
v_call: TRBV15

cdr3_nt: TGTGCCAGCAGTGACGGTAGTACAGATACGCAGTATTTT
cdr3_aa: CASSDGSTDTQYF
clone_size: -
j_call: TRBJ2-3
cdr3_length: 13
d_call: -
v_call: TRBV6-1

cdr3_nt: TGTGCCAGCAGCCTAGACAGGGGGTTCATCTACGAGCAGTACTTC
cdr3_aa: CASSLDRGFIYEQYF
clone_size: -
j_call: TRBJ2-7
cdr3_length: 15
d_call: TRBD1
v_call: TRBV27

cdr3_nt: TGTGCCAGCAGCGTAGGACAGCAAGAGACCCAGTACTTC
cdr3_aa: CASSVGQQETQYF
clone_size: -
j_call: TRBJ2-5
cdr3_length: 13
d_call: -
v_call: TRBV9

cdr3_nt: TGTGCCAGCAGTTACTCGTTTGGCGCCACTAATGAAAAACTGTTTTTT
cdr3_aa: CASSYSFGATNEKLFF
clone_size: -
j_call: TRBJ1-4
cdr3_length: 16
d_call: -
v_call: TRBV6-5

cdr3_nt: TGTGCCAGCAGTAAAGGACTAGCGGGGGGGGAATCAGAGACCCAGTACTTC
cdr3_aa: CASSKGLAGGESETQYF
clone_size: -
j_call: TRBJ2-5
cdr3_length: 17
d_call: TRBD2
v_call: TRBV11-2

cdr3_nt: TGCGCCAGCAGCCAAGTCGTGGGCAGGCAGCCACTATTCTCCTACGAGCAGTACTTC
cdr3_aa: CASSQVVGRQPLFSYEQYF
clone_size: -
j_call: TRBJ2-7
cdr3_length: 19
d_call: -
v_call: TRBV4-1

cdr3_nt: TGTGCCAGCAGCACGTTGGTGGGCTACACCTTC
cdr3_aa: CASSTLVGYTF
clone_size: -
j_call: TRBJ1-2
cdr3_length: 11
d_call: -
v_call: TRBV12-3/TRBV12-4

cdr3_nt: TGTGCCAGCAGCCCGGGACAGGGCTATGAAGCTTTCTTT
cdr3_aa: CASSPGQGYEAFF
clone_size: -
j_call: TRBJ1-1
cdr3_length: 13
d_call: TRBD1
v_call: TRBV27

cdr3_nt: TGTGCCAGCAGCTTGCGGCGGGGCACAGATACGCAGTATTTT
cdr3_aa: CASSLRRGTDTQYF
clone_size: few
j_call: TRBJ2-3
cdr3_length: 14
d_call: -
v_call: TRBV7-2

cdr3_nt: TGTGCCAGCAGGTCCGGGAATACCCGGGGCAATGAGCAGTTCTTC
cdr3_aa: CASRSGNTRGNEQFF
clone_size: -
j_call: TRBJ2-1
cdr3_length: 15
d_call: -
v_call: TRBV27

cdr3_nt: TGTGCCAGCAGCCAGGAGGGACAGGGTATCCACGAGCAGTACTTC
cdr3_aa: CASSQEGQGIHEQYF
clone_size: -
j_call: TRBJ2-7
cdr3_length: 15
d_call: TRBD1
v_call: TRBV5-6

cdr3_nt: TGTGCCAGCAGCTTAGATTGGGGGGTCGATGAAAAACTGTTTTTT
cdr3_aa: CASSLDWGVDEKLFF
clone_size: -
j_call: TRBJ1-4
cdr3_length: 15
d_call: -
v_call: TRBV7-6

cdr3_nt: TGCGCCAGCAGGACCGGGACTGAGAATTCACCCCTCCACTTT
cdr3_aa: CASRTGTENSPLHF
clone_size: -
j_call: TRBJ1-6
cdr3_length: 14
d_call: -
v_call: TRBV4-1

cdr3_nt: TGCGCCAGCAGCCAAGACATCGGCAGCACTCCAAGCTACACCTTC
cdr3_aa: CASSQDIGSTPSYTF
clone_size: -
j_call: TRBJ1-2
cdr3_length: 15
d_call: -
v_call: TRBV4-1

cdr3_nt: TGTGCCAGCTCACCACCGGCCGGGGCGAACACCGGGGAGCTGTTTTTT
cdr3_aa: CASSPPAGANTGELFF
clone_size: -
j_call: TRBJ2-2
cdr3_length: 16
d_call: -
v_call: TRBV18

cdr3_nt: TGTGCCAGCAGCCAACCAGAACAGGGGACTATCAATGAGCAGTTCTTC
cdr3_aa: CASSQPEQGTINEQFF
clone_size: -
j_call: TRBJ2-1
cdr3_length: 16
d_call: -
v_call: TRBV4-2

cdr3_nt: TGTGCCAGTACTGCAAGGGCGCGAAGGGACGAGCAGTACTTC
cdr3_aa: CASTARARRDEQYF
clone_size: -
j_call: TRBJ2-7
cdr3_length: 14
d_call: -
v_call: TRBV19

cdr3_nt: TGTGCTAGTGGTTTGCGGGCCGGGGGGCTCGGCACTGAAGCTTTCTTT
cdr3_aa: CASGLRAGGLGTEAFF
clone_size: -
j_call: TRBJ1-1
cdr3_length: 16
d_call: -
v_call: TRBV12-5

cdr3_nt: TGTGCCAGCAGCTCGGCTAGCGGGGGGTACGAGCAGTACTTC
cdr3_aa: CASSSASGGYEQYF
clone_size: -
j_call: TRBJ2-7
cdr3_length: 14
d_call: TRBD2
v_call: TRBV11-2

cdr3_nt: TGCAGCGCCCACCCCCAAGACGGACTGAACACTGAAGCTTTCTTT
cdr3_aa: CSAHPQDGLNTEAFF
clone_size: -
j_call: TRBJ1-1
cdr3_length: 15
d_call: -
v_call: TRBV29-1

cdr3_nt: TGTGCCAGCAGCTCCGGGCGGGGGGCCTACGAGCAGTACTTC
cdr3_aa: CASSSGRGAYEQYF
clone_size: -
j_call: TRBJ2-7
cdr3_length: 14
d_call: TRBD2
v_call: TRBV11-1

cdr3_nt: TGTGCCAGCAGCCTCGGTCGGGGGGGAACTAGAGAGACCCAGTACTTC
cdr3_aa: CASSLGRGGTRETQYF
clone_size: -
j_call: TRBJ2-5
cdr3_length: 16
d_call: TRBD2
v_call: TRBV3-1/TRBV3-2

cdr3_nt: TGTGCCAGCAACATGGGAGGGAACAGACTGAACACTGAAGCTTTCTTT
cdr3_aa: CASNMGGNRLNTEAFF
clone_size: -
j_call: TRBJ1-1
cdr3_length: 16
d_call: -
v_call: TRBV9

cdr3_nt: TGTGCCAGCAGCTCGGCCGGGACAGTGGGCAATGAGCAGTTCTTC
cdr3_aa: CASSSAGTVGNEQFF
clone_size: -
j_call: TRBJ2-1
cdr3_length: 15
d_call: TRBD1
v_call: TRBV7-3

cdr3_nt: TGTGCCATCAGTGAGTCGGGGGCTAGCAATCAGCCCCAGCATTTT
cdr3_aa: CAISESGASNQPQHF
clone_size: -
j_call: TRBJ1-5
cdr3_length: 15
d_call: -
v_call: TRBV10-3

cdr3_nt: TGCGCCAGCAGCGGCACAGGGGCAAAGAGCTACGAGCAGTACTTC
cdr3_aa: CASSGTGAKSYEQYF
clone_size: -
j_call: TRBJ2-7
cdr3_length: 15
d_call: TRBD1
v_call: TRBV10-1

cdr3_nt: TGTGCCATCAACTGGGACAGTAATTCACCCCTCCACTTT
cdr3_aa: CAINWDSNSPLHF
clone_size: -
j_call: TRBJ1-6
cdr3_length: 13
d_call: TRBD1
v_call: TRBV10-3

cdr3_nt: TGTGCCAGCAGTCGACAGGGAGGGAAGGGAAACACCATATATTTT
cdr3_aa: CASSRQGGKGNTIYF
clone_size: -
j_call: TRBJ1-3
cdr3_length: 15
d_call: TRBD1
v_call: TRBV6-5

cdr3_nt: TGTGCCAGCAGCTTAGGGACAGGGGTTGGCTACACCTTC
cdr3_aa: CASSLGTGVGYTF
clone_size: -
j_call: TRBJ1-2
cdr3_length: 13
d_call: TRBD1
v_call: TRBV7-9

cdr3_nt: TGTGCCAGTAGTAAACGACAAGGGGATTCACCCCTCCACTTT
cdr3_aa: CASSKRQGDSPLHF
clone_size: -
j_call: TRBJ1-6
cdr3_length: 14
d_call: -
v_call: TRBV19

cdr3_nt: TGTGCCAGCAGTTACTCGCAGACTGACTATGGCTACACCTTC
cdr3_aa: CASSYSQTDYGYTF
clone_size: -
j_call: TRBJ1-2
cdr3_length: 14
d_call: -
v_call: TRBV6-5

cdr3_nt: TGTGCCAGCAGTTACTCACCCAAACCCGAGCAGTACTTC
cdr3_aa: CASSYSPKPEQYF
clone_size: -
j_call: TRBJ2-7
cdr3_length: 13
d_call: -
v_call: TRBV6-2/TRBV6-3

cdr3_nt: TGTGCCAGCAACCCGCTTTTTAACTATGGCTACACCTTC
cdr3_aa: CASNPLFNYGYTF
clone_size: -
j_call: TRBJ1-2
cdr3_length: 13
d_call: -
v_call: TRBV6-2/TRBV6-3

cdr3_nt: TGTGCCAGCAGTAACGGACATAGGGCTAATGAAAAACTGTTTTTT
cdr3_aa: CASSNGHRANEKLFF
clone_size: -
j_call: TRBJ1-4
cdr3_length: 15
d_call: -
v_call: TRBV11-2